These 21 T cell receptor beta chains were sequenced from one sample in a study of T cell repertoires in cytomegalovirus infection. A single record per CDR3 protein comes from TCRdb applying MiXCR to the reads. The table lists some 900,000 distinct CDR3 sequences, over 25% of them singletons, with 9.5% to 15% in the top ten. These receptors have no identified antigens. The sample consisted of cultured CD8+ T cells from PBMCs, taken from culture after CMV antigen stimulation. The receptors were gathered from a human donor in good health (CMV status not recorded). Some clones in this sample may be carry-over from other donors' samples.

The rearrangement uses TRBV25-1 and TRBJ1-1; no reliable D call. There are 13 residues in the CDR3. Trimming cost V 1 base and J 7 bases, with 10 bases left between them. From germline, CDR1 is MGHDK and CDR2 SYGVNS. The DNA for the CDR3 is TGTGCCAGCAGTGAATTTCTGAGTGGTGAAGCTTTCTTT. Its protein is CASSEFLSGEAFF.

A few counts support this clonotype. The CDR3 here is CASSRDSGSGANVLTF. CDR3 sequence (DNA): TGTGCCAGCAGTCGGGACTCCGGGTCTGGGGCCAACGTCCTGACTTTC. The chain recombines TRBV27 with TRBJ2-6; the D gene is possibly TRBD2 (6 bases). V shed 5 bases and J shed 1 base, with 12 bases lying between them. Germline V gene sequence: CDR1 MNHEY, CDR2 SMNVEV (reference sequence). The length of the CDR3 is 16 residues.

Only a few counts were recorded for this clonotype. The chain has TRBV29-1 and TRBJ1-2; D is uncertain. Trimming stripped 5 bases from V and 1 base from J, with 14 bases between. The CDR3 extends over 14 amino acids. Germline V gene lookup returns CDR1 SQVTM and CDR2 ANQGSEA. The CDR3 loop is CSVPPGEFNYGYTF. The CDR3 DNA reads as TGCAGCGTTCCCCCGGGAGAATTTAACTATGGCTACACCTTC.

The table lists this clonotype with a few counts. The chain employs TRBV19 and TRBJ1-1; a possible D gene is TRBD1 (5 bases). The V end was cut by 1 base, the J end by 1 base, with 22 bases between. Germline V gives CDR1 LNHDA, CDR2 SQIVND (reference sequence). CDR3 length: 19 amino acids. CDR3 in amino acids: CASSIGAVGLRPANTEAFF. For the CDR3, the DNA is TGTGCCAGTAGTATAGGGGCCGTGGGGCTCCGGCCCGCGAACACTGAAGCTTTCTTT.

The V call is TRBV5-4, the J call TRBJ2-2, with TRBD1 as a possible D gene (6 bases). There are 16 residues in the CDR3. V was clipped by 4 bases and J by 2 bases, with 15 bases between them. CDR1 and CDR2 (germline): SGHNT, YYREEE (reference sequence). CDR3 DNA sequence: TGTGCCAGCAGCCCGACAGGATCTACCAACACCGGGGAGCTGTTTTTT. It encodes CASSPTGSTNTGELFF.

The table lists this clonotype with many counts. The J gene is TRBJ1-6, the V gene TRBV12-3 or TRBV12-4; 7 positions agree with TRBD1. The CDR3 consists of 17 residues. J was trimmed by 0 bases and V by 8 bases; bases with no gene match: 10. CDR3 DNA sequence: TGTGCCAGCCCCGGACAGGACAAGAGCTCCTATAATTCACCCCTCCACTTT. This sequence encodes CASPGQDKSSYNSPLHF.

This clonotype was seen a few times. The chain links TRBV7-9 to TRBJ2-7, with D perhaps being TRBD1 or TRBD2 (6 bases each). Germline V gene data show CDR1 as SEHNR and CDR2 as FQNEAQ (reference sequence). V lost 5 bases to trimming and J lost 2 bases, with 16 bases between them. CDR3 size: 15 residues. The CDR3 DNA is TGTGCCAGCAGCCCCCGAGGAGGGACACCCTACGAGCAGTACGTC. Protein sequence: CASSPRGGTPYEQYV.

This clonotype was recorded many times. This chain uses TRBV20-1 with TRBJ2-3; D possibly corresponds to TRBD2 (6 bases). There are 11 residues in the CDR3. The V end lost 6 bases, the J end lost 10 bases, and 14 bases lay between the germline ends. Germline loops: CDR1 DFQATT, CDR2 SNEGSKA (reference sequence). CDR3 nucleotide sequence: TGCAGTGCCAGACTAGAGTTAGCGCAGTATTTT. Translating gives CSARLELAQYF.

The chain combines TRBV6-5 with TRBJ2-5; a possible D gene is TRBD2 (6 bases). This CDR3 spans 15 amino acids. Trimming took off 1 base at V and 2 bases at J, with 11 bases between the two ends. CDR1 and CDR2 (germline): MNHEY, SVGAGI. The CDR3 sequence is CASSYFGGAQETQYF. DNA for the CDR3: TGTGCCAGCAGTTACTTCGGCGGGGCTCAAGAGACCCAGTACTTC.

This rearrangement joins TRBV5-6 to TRBJ1-1; D uncertain. CDR3 length: 12 residues. Germline V gene lookup returns CDR1 SGHDT and CDR2 YYEEEE. V gave up 4 bases and J gave up 14 bases, with 18 bases separating them. The CDR3 loop is CASSPGPRLVFF. The CDR3 DNA is TGTGCCAGCAGCCCCGGTCCTCGTCTCGTCTTCTTT.

This chain links TRBV6-5 with TRBJ1-2; D is unclear. Trimming cost V 0 bases and J 4 bases, with 6 bases left between them. CDR1 is MNHEY, CDR2 SVGAGI, per germline. The CDR3 has 13 amino acids. CDR3 region: CASSYSNGYGYTF. In DNA, the CDR3 is TGTGCCAGCAGTTACTCGAACGGCTATGGCTACACCTTC.

The genes are TRBV6-6 and TRBJ1-2, with D tentatively TRBD1 (5 bases). Per the germline V gene, CDR1 is MNHNY and CDR2 is SVGAGI (reference sequence). V gave up 6 bases and J gave up 0 bases, with 14 bases separating them. The CDR3 consists of 15 residues. The CDR3 here is CASRLGGEANYGYTF. DNA for the CDR3: TGTGCCAGCAGATTAGGAGGGGAAGCTAACTATGGCTACACCTTC.

This clonotype was counted many times. The J gene is TRBJ2-3, the V gene TRBV19; D may be TRBD2 (5 bases). CDR1 and CDR2 from the germline V gene are LNHDA and SQIVND (reference sequence). There are 14 residues in the CDR3. Trimming removed 9 bases from V and 3 bases from J, with 16 bases in between. The CDR3 bases are TGTGCCAGCGCTCTCCTCGGGGAAACAGATACGCAGTATTTT. Encoded protein: CASALLGETDTQYF.

The V gene is TRBV7-6, the J gene TRBJ2-1, with 7 positions matching TRBD2. The CDR3 extends over 18 amino acids. V lost 5 bases to trimming and J lost 0 bases; unmatched junction nucleotides: 13. Germline V gene data show CDR1 as SGHVS and CDR2 as FNYEAQ. The CDR3 spells CASSIRDRGEFSYNEQFF. The DNA of the CDR3 is TGTGCCAGCAGCATTAGAGACCGGGGGGAGTTCTCCTACAATGAGCAGTTCTTC. The variable domain in full, completed from reference TRBV7-6 and TRBJ2-1, reads GAGVSQSPRYKVTKRGQDVALRCDPISGHVSLYWYRQALGQGPEFLTYFNYEAQQDKSGLPNDRFSAERPEGSISTLTIQRTEQRDSAMYRCASSIRDRGEFSYNEQFFGPGTRLTVL.

This clonotype was picked up a small number of times. This chain links TRBV2 with TRBJ1-2; tentatively, D is TRBD1 (5 bases). V was pared by 6 bases and J by 3 bases, with 11 bases between. CDR3 length: 13 amino acids. Germline CDR1 SNHLY, CDR2 FYNNEI. CDR3 region: CASRAPGDYGYTF. Written as DNA, the CDR3 is TGTGCCAGCAGGGCCCCGGGGGACTATGGCTACACCTTC.

Only a few counts were recorded for this clonotype. The chain couples TRBV7-9 to TRBJ2-5, with D uncertain. Trimming took off 0 bases at V and 4 bases at J, with 9 bases between the two ends. Germline values: CDR1 SEHNR, CDR2 FQNEAQ (reference sequence). The CDR3 extends over 14 amino acids. The CDR3 coding sequence is TGTGCCAGCAGCTTAGCGCGATATGGAGAGACCCAGTACTTC. It is translated as CASSLARYGETQYF.

The V and J genes are TRBV6-4 and TRBJ1-3; 7 bases align to TRBD1. This CDR3 spans 17 amino acids. Germline assignment: CDR1 MRHNA and CDR2 SNTAGT. V lost 6 bases and J lost 0; bases outside the gene matches: 11. The chain's CDR3 is CASSMPGQRPSGNTIYF. The DNA of the CDR3 is TGTGCCAGCAGCATGCCGGGACAGCGTCCCTCTGGAAACACCATATATTTT.

This clonotype was observed many times. The V call is TRBV6-1, the J call TRBJ2-7, with D hard to call. The ends were cut back, 6 bases at V and 4 bases at J, with 19 bases in the middle. The CDR3 is 15 residues long. CDR1 MNHNS and CDR2 SASEGT come from the germline V gene. Here the CDR3 reads CASRTARAYLYEQYV. The DNA for the CDR3 is TGTGCCAGCAGGACGGCTCGGGCCTATTTGTACGAGCAGTACGTC.

This clonotype was counted only a few times. The V call is TRBV6-5, the J call TRBJ1-1; TRBD1 might be the D (5 bases). Trimming removed 6 bases from V and 0 bases from J, with 14 bases in between. This CDR3 has 15 amino acids. The germline gives CDR1 MNHEY, CDR2 SVGAGI. The CDR3 region has the DNA TGTGCCAGCAGGATCAGGGAATCCATGAACACTGAAGCTTTCTTT. The encoded protein is CASRIRESMNTEAFF.

This clonotype was detected only a few times. DNA for the CDR3: TGTGCCAGCACCCTCACGGTGGGGACAGATCAGCCCCAGCATTTT. Its protein product is CASTLTVGTDQPQHF. V and J are TRBV6-5 and TRBJ1-5; 7 nucleotides line up with TRBD1. Germline values: CDR1 MNHEY, CDR2 SVGAGI. V shed 7 bases and J 5 bases; nucleotides not matched to a gene: 11. The CDR3 contains 15 residues.

The chain combines TRBV28 with TRBJ1-5; 11 positions agree with TRBD1. The CDR3 length is 17 residues. Germline CDR1 reads MDHEN; CDR2 reads SYDVKM. After removal of 2 bases from V and 6 bases from J, the junction contained 9 bases not matched to a gene. CDR3 region: CASSLLKDRGLGQPQHF. CDR3 nucleotide sequence: TGTGCCAGCAGTTTACTAAAGGACAGGGGGCTTGGTCAGCCCCAGCATTTT.